The rows below give T cell receptor beta chains drawn from one sample of a study of cytomegalovirus exposure and HLA in healthy donors. Sequencing was performed with immunoSEQ multiplex PCR; in TCRdb, only in-frame clones are kept and a portion is missing. The profile shows roughly 190,000 clones, approximately 88% of them singletons. The sequencing sample was made of PBMCs. The receptors stem from a woman aged 45-65 years in good health and CMV-seropositive. CDR3s include the opening cysteine and the closing phenylalanine or tryptophan. D genes are given only for firm matches.

V: TRBV5-1
D: TRBD2
CDR3: CASSLDTGGGETQYF

V: TRBV11-3
D: NA
CDR3: CASSLGGTQDNEQFF

V: TRBV9
D: NA
CDR3: CASSVGGKYGYTF

V: TRBV28
D: NA
CDR3: CAVPGRTTNIQYF

V: TRBV5-1
D: NA
CDR3: CASSLESGNYEQYF

V: TRBV29-1
D: NA
CDR3: CSATTWSNEKLFF

V: TRBV4-1
D: TRBD1
CDR3: CASSQAGFTGGGWETQYF

V: TRBV6-1
D: TRBD1
CDR3: CASSPHRGNTGELFF

V: TRBV5-6
D: NA
CDR3: CASSRAPQGGNTIYF

V: TRBV5-6
D: NA
CDR3: CASSYRDLYTDTQYF

V: TRBV9
D: NA
CDR3: CASSVSLGHGNTIYF

V: TRBV28
D: TRBD1
CDR3: CASSPPDRLGKEAFF

V: TRBV5-1
D: TRBD1
CDR3: CASRDRGSGEQFF

V: TRBV10-3
D: NA
CDR3: CAISVGEGSGNYGYTF

V: TRBV29-1
D: TRBD2
CDR3: CSVSPLGGGEQYF

V: TRBV5-1
D: TRBD2
CDR3: CASSLEQGGIRDTQYF

V: TRBV11-3
D: NA
CDR3: CASSLARENEQFF

V: TRBV27
D: TRBD1
CDR3: CASSWGQGTYGYTF

V: TRBV7-8
D: NA
CDR3: CASSFVGGGPSTDTQYF

V: TRBV28
D: NA
CDR3: CASRVWTEGIGELFF

V: TRBV6-6
D: TRBD2
CDR3: CASRLAAGSGELFF

V: TRBV2
D: TRBD1
CDR3: CASSGTGGYQPQHF

V: TRBV5-6
D: NA
CDR3: CASRPPGHQNTEAFF

V: TRBV7-7
D: NA
CDR3: CASSLESYNEQFF

V: TRBV5-4
D: TRBD2
CDR3: CASSPGLATRNEQFF

V: TRBV14
D: NA
CDR3: CASSPRLTSYEQYF

V: TRBV6-5
D: TRBD1
CDR3: CASRRTGGSYGYTF

V: TRBV7-9
D: NA
CDR3: CASSRGGRSNYGYTF

V: TRBV30
D: NA
CDR3: CAWSVRAAGGYGYTF

V: TRBV4-3
D: NA
CDR3: CASSLDGTGSDTQYF

V: TRBV6-4
D: TRBD1
CDR3: CASPKDGTGDEKLFF

V: TRBV7-9
D: NA
CDR3: CSSSEQGYNQPQHF

V: TRBV10-3
D: TRBD2
CDR3: CAISAGTSGAGQTGELFF

V: TRBV30
D: TRBD2
CDR3: CAWASGSTDTQYF

V: TRBV5-4
D: TRBD1
CDR3: CASSLAGQGASYGYTF

V: TRBV5-4
D: TRBD1
CDR3: CASSLSGTGVNEQYF

V: TRBV5-6
D: TRBD1
CDR3: CASSLDTQGSKSGYTF